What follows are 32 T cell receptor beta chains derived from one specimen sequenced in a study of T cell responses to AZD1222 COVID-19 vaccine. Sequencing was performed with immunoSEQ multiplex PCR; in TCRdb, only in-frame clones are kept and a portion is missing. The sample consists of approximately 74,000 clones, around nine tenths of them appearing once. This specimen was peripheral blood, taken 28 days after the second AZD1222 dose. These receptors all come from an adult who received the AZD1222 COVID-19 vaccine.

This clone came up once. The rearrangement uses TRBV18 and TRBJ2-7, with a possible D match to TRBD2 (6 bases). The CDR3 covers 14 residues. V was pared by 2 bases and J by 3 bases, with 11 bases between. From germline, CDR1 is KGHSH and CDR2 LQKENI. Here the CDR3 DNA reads TGTGCCAGCTCACCAGGACTAAACCTCTACGAGCAGTACTTC. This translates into CASSPGLNLYEQYF. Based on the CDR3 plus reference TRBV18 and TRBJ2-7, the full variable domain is NAGVMQNPRHLVRRRGQEARLRCSPMKGHSHVYWYRQLPEEGLKFMVYLQKENIIDESGMPKERFSAEFPKEGPSILRIQQVVRGDSAAYFCASSPGLNLYEQYFGPGTRLTVT.

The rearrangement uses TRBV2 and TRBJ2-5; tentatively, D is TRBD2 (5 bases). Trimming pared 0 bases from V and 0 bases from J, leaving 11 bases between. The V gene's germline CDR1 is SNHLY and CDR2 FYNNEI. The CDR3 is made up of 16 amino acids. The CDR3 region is CASSEAVQTNQETQYF. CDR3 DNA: TGTGCCAGCAGTGAAGCGGTTCAGACTAACCAAGAGACCCAGTACTTC.

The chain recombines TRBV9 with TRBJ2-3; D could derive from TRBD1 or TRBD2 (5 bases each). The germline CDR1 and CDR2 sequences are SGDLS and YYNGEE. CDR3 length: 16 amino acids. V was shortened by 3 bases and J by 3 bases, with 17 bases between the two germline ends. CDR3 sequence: CASSATGTLLTDTQYF. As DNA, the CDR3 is TGTGCCAGCAGCGCCACCGGGACCCTCCTGACAGATACGCAGTATTTT. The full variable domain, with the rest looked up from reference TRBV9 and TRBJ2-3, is DSGVTQTPKHLITATGQRVTLRCSPRSGDLSVYWYQQSLDQGLQFLIQYYNGEERAKGNILERFSAQQFPDLHSELNLSSLELGDSALYFCASSATGTLLTDTQYFGPGTRLTVL.

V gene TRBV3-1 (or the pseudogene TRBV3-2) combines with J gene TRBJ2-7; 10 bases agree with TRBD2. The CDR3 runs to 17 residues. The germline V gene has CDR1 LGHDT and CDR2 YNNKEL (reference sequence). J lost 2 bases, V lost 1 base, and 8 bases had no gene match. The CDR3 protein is CASSQVLAGALAYEQYF. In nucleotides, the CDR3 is TGTGCCAGCAGCCAAGTGCTAGCGGGAGCCCTCGCCTACGAGCAGTACTTC.

DNA of the CDR3: TGTGCCAGCAGCTTTTCAACCATTGGGACTAGCGGGAGTATCGAGCAGTACTTC. Protein product: CASSFSTIGTSGSIEQYF. V and J are TRBV11-3 and TRBJ2-7; 14 bases are a match to TRBD2. The CDR3 covers 18 residues. Trimming took 3 bases from V and 6 from J; bases not matched to a gene: 13. The germline V gene has CDR1 SGHNT and CDR2 YENEEA.

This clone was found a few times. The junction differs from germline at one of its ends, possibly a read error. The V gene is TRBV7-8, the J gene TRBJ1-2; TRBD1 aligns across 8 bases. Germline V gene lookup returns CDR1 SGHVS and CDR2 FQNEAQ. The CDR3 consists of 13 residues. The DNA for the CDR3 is TGTGCCAGCTCGCCAGGGGGCCGCTCGGGCTATACCTTC. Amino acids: CASSPGGRSGYTF.

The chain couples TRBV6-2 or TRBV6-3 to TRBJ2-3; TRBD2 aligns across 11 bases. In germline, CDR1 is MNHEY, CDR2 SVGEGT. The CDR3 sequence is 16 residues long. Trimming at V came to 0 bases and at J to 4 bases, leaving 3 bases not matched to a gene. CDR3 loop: CASSYSLAGGSDTQYF. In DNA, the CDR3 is TGTGCCAGCAGTTACTCTCTAGCGGGAGGATCAGATACGCAGTATTTT.

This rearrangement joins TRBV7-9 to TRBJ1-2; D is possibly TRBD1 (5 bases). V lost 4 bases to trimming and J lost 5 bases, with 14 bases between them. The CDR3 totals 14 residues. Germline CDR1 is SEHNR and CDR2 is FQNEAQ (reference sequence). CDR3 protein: CASSSTREGYGYTF. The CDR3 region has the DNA TGTGCCAGCAGCTCAACCAGGGAGGGATATGGCTACACCTTC.

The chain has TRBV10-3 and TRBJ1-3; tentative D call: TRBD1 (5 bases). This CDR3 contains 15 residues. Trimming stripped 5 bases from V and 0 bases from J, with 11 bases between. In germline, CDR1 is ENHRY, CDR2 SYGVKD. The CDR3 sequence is CAISPGPTSGNTIYF. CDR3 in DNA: TGTGCCATCAGTCCGGGACCTACCTCTGGAAACACCATATATTTT.

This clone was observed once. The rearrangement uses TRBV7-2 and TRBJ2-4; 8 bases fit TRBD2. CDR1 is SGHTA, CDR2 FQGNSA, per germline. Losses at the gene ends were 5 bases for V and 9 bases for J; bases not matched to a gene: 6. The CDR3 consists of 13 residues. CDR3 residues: CASSAGLGGIQYF. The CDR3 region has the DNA TGTGCCAGCAGCGCGGGACTAGGGGGCATTCAGTACTTC.

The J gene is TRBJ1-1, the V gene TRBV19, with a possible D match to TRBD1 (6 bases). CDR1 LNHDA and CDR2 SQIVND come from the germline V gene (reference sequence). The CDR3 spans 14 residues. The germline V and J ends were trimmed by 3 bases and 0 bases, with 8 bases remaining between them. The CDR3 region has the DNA TGTGCCAGTAGTATGGACAGATTGAACACTGAAGCTTTCTTT. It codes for CASSMDRLNTEAFF.

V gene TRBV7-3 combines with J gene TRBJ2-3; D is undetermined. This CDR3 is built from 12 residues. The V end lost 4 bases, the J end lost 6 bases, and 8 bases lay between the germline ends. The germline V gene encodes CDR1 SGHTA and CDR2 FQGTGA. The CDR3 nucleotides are TGTGCCAGCAGCTCAGCTAAGGATACGCAGTATTTT. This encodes CASSSAKDTQYF.

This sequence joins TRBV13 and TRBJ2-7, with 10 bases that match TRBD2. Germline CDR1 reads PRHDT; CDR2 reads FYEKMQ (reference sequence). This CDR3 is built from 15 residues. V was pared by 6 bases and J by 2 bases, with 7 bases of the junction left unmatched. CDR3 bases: TGTGCCAGCAGACACACCGGGACTAGCGCCTACGAGCAGTACTTC. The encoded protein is CASRHTGTSAYEQYF.

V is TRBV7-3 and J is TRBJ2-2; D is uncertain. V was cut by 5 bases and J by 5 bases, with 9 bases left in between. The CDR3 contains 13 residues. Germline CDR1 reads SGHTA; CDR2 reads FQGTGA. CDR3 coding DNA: TGTGCCAGCAGCCAAAGTTCAACCGGGGAGCTGTTTTTT. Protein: CASSQSSTGELFF.

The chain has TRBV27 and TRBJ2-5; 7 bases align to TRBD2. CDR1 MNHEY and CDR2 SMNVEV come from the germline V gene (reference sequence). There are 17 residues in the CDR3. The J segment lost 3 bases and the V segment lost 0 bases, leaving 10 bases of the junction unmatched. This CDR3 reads CASSLSGGSFYKETQYF. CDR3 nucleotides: TGTGCCAGCAGTTTATCCGGCGGGAGCTTCTATAAAGAGACCCAGTACTTC.

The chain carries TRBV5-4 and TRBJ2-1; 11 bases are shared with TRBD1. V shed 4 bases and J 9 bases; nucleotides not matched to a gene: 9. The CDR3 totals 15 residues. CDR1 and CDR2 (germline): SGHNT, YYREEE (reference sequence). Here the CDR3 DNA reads TGTGCCAGCAGCGCAGGGACAGGGGGGAGGAGTGAGCAGTTCTTC. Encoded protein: CASSAGTGGRSEQFF.

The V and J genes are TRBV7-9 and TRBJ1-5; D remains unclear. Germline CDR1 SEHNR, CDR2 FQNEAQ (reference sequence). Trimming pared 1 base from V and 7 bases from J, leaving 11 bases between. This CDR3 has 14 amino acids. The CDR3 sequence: CASSLGSGNQPQHF. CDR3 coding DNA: TGTGCCAGCAGCTTAGGGTCGGGGAACCAGCCCCAGCATTTT.

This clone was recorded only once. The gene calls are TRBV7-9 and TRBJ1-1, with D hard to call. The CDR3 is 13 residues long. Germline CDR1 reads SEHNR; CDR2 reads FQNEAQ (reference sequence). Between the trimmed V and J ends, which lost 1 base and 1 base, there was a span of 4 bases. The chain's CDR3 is CASSLDTNTEAFF. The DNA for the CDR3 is TGTGCCAGCAGCTTAGATACGAACACTGAAGCTTTCTTT. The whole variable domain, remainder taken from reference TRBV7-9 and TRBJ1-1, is DTGVSQNPRHKITKRGQNVTFRCDPISEHNRLYWYRQTLGQGPEFLTYFQNEAQLEKSRLLSDRFSAERPKGSFSTLEIQRTEQGDSAMYLCASSLDTNTEAFFGQGTRLTVV.

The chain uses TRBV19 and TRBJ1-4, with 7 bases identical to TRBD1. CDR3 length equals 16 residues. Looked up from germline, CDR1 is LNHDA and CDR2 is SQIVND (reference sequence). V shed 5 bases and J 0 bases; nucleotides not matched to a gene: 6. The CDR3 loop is CASSRQGGPTNEKLFF. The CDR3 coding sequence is TGTGCCAGTAGTCGACAGGGAGGGCCAACTAATGAAAAACTGTTTTTT.

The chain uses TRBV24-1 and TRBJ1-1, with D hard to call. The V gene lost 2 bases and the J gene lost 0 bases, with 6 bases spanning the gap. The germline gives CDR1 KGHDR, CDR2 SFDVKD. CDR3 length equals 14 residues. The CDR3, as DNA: TGTGCCACCAGTGATTGGGGATTGAACACTGAAGCTTTCTTT. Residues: CATSDWGLNTEAFF.

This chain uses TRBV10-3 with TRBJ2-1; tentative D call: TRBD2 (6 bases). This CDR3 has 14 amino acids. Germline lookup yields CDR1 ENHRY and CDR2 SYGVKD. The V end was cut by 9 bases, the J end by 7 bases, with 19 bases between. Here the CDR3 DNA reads TGTGCCATTACTCCGGGACTCCCAACAAATGAGCAGTTCTTC. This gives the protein CAITPGLPTNEQFF.

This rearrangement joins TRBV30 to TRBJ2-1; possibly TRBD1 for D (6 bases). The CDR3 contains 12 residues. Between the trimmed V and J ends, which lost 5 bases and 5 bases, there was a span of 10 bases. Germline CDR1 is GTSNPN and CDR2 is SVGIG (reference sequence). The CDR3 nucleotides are TGTGCCTGGGGGGACATTGACAATGAGCAGTTCTTC. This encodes CAWGDIDNEQFF.

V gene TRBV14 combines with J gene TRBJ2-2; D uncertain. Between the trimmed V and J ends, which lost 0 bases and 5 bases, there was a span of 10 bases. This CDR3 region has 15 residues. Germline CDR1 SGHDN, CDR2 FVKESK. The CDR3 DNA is TGTGCCAGCAGCCAAGAATGGGCCGGAACCGGGGAGCTGTTTTTT. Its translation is CASSQEWAGTGELFF.

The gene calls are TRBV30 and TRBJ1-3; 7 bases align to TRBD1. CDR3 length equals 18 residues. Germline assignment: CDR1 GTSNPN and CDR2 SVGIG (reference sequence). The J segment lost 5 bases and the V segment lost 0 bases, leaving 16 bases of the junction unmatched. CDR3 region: CAWSVSRTGEFGRNTIYF. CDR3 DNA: TGTGCCTGGAGTGTCTCGAGGACAGGAGAGTTTGGACGAAACACCATATATTTT.

As DNA, the CDR3 is TGTGCCACCAGCAGGGACTCCGGGACAGGAGGGTACGAGCAGTACTTC. Amino acid sequence: CATSRDSGTGGYEQYF. The rearrangement joins TRBV15 to TRBJ2-7; 8 bases line up with TRBD1. This CDR3 has 16 amino acids. J gave up 4 bases and V 3 bases, and 11 bases lay outside the gene matches. Germline V gene lookup returns CDR1 LNHNV and CDR2 YYDKDF (reference sequence).

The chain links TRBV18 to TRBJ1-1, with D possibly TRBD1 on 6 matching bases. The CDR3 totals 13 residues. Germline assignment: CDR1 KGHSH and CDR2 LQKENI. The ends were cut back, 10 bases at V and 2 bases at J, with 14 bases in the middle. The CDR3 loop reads CANRQQGNTEAFF. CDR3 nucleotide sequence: TGTGCCAATCGCCAACAGGGAAACACTGAAGCTTTCTTT.

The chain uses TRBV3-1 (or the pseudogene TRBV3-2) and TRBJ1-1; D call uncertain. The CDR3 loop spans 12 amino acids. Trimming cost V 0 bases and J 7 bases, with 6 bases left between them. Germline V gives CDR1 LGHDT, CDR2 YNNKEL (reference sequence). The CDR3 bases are TGTGCCAGCAGCCAAGAGGGTGGTGAAGCTTTCTTT. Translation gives CASSQEGGEAFF.

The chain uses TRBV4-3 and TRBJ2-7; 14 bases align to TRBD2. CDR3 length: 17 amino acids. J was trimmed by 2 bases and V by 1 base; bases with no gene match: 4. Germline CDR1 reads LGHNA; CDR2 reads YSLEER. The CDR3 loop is CASSQGEGLAGAYEQYF. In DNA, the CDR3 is TGCGCCAGCAGCCAAGGGGAGGGACTAGCGGGAGCCTACGAGCAGTACTTC.

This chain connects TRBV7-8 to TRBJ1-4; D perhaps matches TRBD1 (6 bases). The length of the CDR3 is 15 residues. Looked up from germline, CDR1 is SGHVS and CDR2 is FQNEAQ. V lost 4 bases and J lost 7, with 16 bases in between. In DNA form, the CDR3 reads TGTGCCAGCAGCTCTACCGGGACATCCTCTGAAAAACTGTTTTTT. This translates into CASSSTGTSSEKLFF.

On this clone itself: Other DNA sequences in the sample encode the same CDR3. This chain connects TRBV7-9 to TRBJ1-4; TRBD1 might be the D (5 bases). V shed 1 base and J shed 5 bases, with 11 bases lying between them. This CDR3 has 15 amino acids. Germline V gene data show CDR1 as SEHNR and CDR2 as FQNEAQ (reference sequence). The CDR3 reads CASSLEVGGNEKLFF. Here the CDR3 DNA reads TGTGCCAGCAGCTTAGAGGTGGGGGGAAATGAAAAACTGTTTTTT. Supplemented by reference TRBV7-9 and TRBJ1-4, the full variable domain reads DTGVSQNPRHKITKRGQNVTFRCDPISEHNRLYWYRQTLGQGPEFLTYFQNEAQLEKSRLLSDRFSAERPKGSFSTLEIQRTEQGDSAMYLCASSLEVGGNEKLFFGSGTQLSVL.

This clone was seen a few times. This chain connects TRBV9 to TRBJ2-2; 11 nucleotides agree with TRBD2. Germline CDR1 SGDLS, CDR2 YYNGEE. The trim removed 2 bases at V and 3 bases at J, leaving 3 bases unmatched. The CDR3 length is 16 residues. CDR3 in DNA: TGTGCCAGCAGCGTTGGGACTAGCGGTGACACCGGGGAGCTGTTTTTT. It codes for CASSVGTSGDTGELFF.

The CDR3 DNA reads TGCAGCGTCAACGCCGGACGTAATACCTACAATGAGCAGTTCTTC. As protein: CSVNAGRNTYNEQFF. The chain employs TRBV29-1 and TRBJ2-1; D gene unclear. V lost 6 bases to trimming and J lost 2 bases, with 17 bases between them. The CDR3 sequence is 15 residues long. Germline V gene data show CDR1 as SQVTM and CDR2 as ANQGSEA.